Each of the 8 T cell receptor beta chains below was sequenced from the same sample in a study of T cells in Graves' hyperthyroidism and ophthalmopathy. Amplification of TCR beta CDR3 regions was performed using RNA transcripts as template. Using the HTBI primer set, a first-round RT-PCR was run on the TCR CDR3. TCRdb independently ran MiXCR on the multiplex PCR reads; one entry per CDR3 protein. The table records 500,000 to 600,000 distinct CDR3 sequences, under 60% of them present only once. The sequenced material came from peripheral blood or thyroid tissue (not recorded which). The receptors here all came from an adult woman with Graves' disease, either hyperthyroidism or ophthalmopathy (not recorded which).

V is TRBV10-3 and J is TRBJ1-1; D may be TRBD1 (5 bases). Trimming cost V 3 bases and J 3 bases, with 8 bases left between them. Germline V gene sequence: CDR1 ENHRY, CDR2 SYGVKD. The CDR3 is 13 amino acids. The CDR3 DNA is TGTGCCATCAGTGATGAAGGGGACACTGAAGCTTTCTTT. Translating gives CAISDEGDTEAFF.

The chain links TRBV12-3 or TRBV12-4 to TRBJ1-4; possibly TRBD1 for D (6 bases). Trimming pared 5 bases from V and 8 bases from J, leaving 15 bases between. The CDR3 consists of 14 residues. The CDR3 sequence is CASSEAGAEEKLFF. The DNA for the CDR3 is TGTGCCAGCAGTGAGGCGGGGGCAGAAGAAAAACTGTTTTTT.

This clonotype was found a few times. The CDR3 loop is CASSFELAANQPQHF. The CDR3 nucleotides are TGTGCCAGCAGCTTTGAACTGGCAGCGAATCAGCCCCAGCATTTT. This chain uses TRBV7-8 with TRBJ1-5; D gene uncertain. From germline, CDR1 is SGHVS and CDR2 FQNEAQ. The ends were cut back, 3 bases at V and 4 bases at J, with 13 bases in the middle. The CDR3 is made up of 15 amino acids.

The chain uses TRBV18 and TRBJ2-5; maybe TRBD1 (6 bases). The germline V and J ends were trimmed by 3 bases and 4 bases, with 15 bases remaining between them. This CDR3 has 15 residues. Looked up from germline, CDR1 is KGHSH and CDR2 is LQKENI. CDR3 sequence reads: CASSPNKGVGETQYF. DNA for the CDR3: TGTGCCAGCTCACCCAACAAGGGGGTCGGAGAGACCCAGTACTTC.

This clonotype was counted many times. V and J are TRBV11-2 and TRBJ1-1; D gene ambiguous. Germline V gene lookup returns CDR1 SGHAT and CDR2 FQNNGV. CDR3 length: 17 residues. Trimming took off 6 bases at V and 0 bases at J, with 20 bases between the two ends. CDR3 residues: CASRGPWRIGMNTEAFF. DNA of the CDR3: TGTGCCAGCAGGGGCCCGTGGAGGATTGGAATGAACACTGAAGCTTTCTTT.

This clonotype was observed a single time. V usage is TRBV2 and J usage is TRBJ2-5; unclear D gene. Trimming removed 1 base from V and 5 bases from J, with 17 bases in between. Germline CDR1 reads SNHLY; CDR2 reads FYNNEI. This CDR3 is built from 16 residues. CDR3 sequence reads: CASSEGRTFNRETQYF. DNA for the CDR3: TGTGCCAGCAGTGAAGGGCGTACTTTCAATCGGGAGACCCAGTACTTC.

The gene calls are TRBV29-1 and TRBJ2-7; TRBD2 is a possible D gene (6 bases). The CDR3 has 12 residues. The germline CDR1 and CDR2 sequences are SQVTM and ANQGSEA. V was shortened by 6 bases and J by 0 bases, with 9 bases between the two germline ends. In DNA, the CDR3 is TGCAGCGTCCTAGCGTCCTCCTACGAGCAGTACTTC. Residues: CSVLASSYEQYF.

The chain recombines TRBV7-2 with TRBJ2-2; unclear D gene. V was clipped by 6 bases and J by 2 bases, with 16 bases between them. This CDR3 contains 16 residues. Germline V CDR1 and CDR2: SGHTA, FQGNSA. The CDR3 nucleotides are TGTGCCAGCAGTCCTCGGGCGGTGGGTAACACCGGGGAGCTGTTTTTT. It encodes CASSPRAVGNTGELFF.